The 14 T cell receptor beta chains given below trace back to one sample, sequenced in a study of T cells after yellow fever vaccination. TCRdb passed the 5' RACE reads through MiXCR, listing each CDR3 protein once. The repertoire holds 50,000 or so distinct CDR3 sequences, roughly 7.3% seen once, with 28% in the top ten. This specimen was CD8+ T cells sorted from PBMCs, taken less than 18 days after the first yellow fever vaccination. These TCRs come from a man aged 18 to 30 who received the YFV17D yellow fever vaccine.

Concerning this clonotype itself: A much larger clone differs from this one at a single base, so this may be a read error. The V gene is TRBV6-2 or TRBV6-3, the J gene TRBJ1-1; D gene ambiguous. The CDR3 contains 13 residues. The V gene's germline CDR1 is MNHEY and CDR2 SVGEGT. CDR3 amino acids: CASSYSQNTESFF. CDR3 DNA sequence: TGTGCCAGCAGTTACTCACAGAACACTGAATCTTTCTTT.

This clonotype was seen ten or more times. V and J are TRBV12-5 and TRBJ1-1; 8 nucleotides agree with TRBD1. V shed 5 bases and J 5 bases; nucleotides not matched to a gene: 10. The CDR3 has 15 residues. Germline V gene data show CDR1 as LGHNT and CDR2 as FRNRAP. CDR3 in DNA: TGTGCTAGTGGTCCTAAGACAGGGGCGAGGACTGAAGCTTTCTTT. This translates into CASGPKTGARTEAFF.

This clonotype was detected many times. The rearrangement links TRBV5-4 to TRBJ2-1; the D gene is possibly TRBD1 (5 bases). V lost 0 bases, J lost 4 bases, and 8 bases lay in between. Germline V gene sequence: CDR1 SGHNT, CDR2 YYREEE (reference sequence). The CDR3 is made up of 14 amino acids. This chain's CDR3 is CASSLVAGYNEQFF. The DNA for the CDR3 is TGTGCCAGCAGCTTGGTCGCAGGGTACAATGAGCAGTTCTTC.

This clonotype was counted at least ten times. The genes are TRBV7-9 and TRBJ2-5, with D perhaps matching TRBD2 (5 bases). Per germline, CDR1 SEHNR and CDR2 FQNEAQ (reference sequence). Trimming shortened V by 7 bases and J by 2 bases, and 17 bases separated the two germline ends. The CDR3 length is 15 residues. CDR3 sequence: CASTFPTSGQETQYF. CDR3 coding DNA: TGTGCCAGCACCTTCCCGACGTCGGGACAAGAGACCCAGTACTTC.

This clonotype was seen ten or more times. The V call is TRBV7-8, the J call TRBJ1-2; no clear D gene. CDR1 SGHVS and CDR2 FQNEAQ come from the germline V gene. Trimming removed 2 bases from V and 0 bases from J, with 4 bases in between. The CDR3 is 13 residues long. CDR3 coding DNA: TGTGCCAGCAGCTTAACAGCTAACTATGGCTACACCTTC. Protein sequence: CASSLTANYGYTF.

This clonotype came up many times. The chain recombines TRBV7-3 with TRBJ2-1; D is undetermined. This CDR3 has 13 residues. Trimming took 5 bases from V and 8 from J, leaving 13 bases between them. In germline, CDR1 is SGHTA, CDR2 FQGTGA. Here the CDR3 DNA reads TGTGCCAGCAGCCTAAATCCTAGTGATGAGCAGTTCTTC. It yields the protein CASSLNPSDEQFF. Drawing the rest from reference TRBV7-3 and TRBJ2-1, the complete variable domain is GAGVSQTPSNKVTEKGKYVELRCDPISGHTALYWYRQSLGQGPEFLIYFQGTGAADDSGLPNDRFFAVRPEGSVSTLKIQRTERGDSAVYLCASSLNPSDEQFFGPGTRLTVL.

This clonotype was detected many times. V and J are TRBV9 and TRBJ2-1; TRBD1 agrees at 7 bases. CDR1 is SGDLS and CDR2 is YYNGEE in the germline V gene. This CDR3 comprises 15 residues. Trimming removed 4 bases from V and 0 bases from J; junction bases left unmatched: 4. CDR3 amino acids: CASSLDRFSYNEQFF. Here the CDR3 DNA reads TGTGCCAGCAGCTTGGACAGGTTCTCCTACAATGAGCAGTTCTTC.

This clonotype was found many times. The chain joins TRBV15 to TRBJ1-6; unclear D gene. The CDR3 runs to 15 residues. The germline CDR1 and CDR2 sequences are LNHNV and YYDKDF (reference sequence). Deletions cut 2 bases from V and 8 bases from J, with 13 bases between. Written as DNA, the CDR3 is TGTGCCACCAGCAGATCCGGGGTTGTCGATTCACCCCTCCACTTT. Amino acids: CATSRSGVVDSPLHF.

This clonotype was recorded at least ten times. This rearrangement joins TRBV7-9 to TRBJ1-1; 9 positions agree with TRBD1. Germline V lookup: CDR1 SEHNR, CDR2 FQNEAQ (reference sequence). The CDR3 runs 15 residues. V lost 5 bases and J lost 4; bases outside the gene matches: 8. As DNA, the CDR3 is TGTGCCAGCAGCCAGCCGGGACAGGGAGGCACTGAAGCTTTCTTT. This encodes CASSQPGQGGTEAFF. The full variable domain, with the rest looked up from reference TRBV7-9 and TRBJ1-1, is DTGVSQNPRHKITKRGQNVTFRCDPISEHNRLYWYRQTLGQGPEFLTYFQNEAQLEKSRLLSDRFSAERPKGSFSTLEIQRTEQGDSAMYLCASSQPGQGGTEAFFGQGTRLTVV.

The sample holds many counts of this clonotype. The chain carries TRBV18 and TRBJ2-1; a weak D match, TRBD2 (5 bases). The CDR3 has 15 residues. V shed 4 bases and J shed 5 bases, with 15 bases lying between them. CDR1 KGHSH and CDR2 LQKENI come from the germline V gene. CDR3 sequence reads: CASSRAGVPNNEQFF. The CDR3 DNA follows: TGTGCCAGCTCACGGGCCGGGGTCCCAAACAATGAGCAGTTCTTC.

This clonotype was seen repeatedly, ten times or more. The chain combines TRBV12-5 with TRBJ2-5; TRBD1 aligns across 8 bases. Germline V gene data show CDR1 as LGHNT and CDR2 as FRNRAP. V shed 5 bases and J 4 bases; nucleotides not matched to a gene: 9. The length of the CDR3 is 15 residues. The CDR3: CASGPPGRGRETQYF. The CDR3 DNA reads TGTGCTAGTGGTCCGCCGGGCAGGGGGCGAGAGACCCAGTACTTC.

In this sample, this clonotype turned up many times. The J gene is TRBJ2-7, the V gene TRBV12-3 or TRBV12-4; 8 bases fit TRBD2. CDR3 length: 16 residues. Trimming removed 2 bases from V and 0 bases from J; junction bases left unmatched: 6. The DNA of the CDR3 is TGTGCCAGCAGTTTACGGGGGGGGGAGAGCTCCTACGAGCAGTACTTC. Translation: CASSLRGGESSYEQYF.

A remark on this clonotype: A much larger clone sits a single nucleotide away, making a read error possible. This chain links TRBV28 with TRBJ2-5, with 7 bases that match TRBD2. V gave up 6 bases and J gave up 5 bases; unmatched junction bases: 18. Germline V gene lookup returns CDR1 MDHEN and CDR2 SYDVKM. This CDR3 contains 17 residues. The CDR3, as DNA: TGTGCCAGCAGGCGTAGTATGGTTGCTAGCGGACACGAGACCCAGTACTTC. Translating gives CASRRSMVASGHETQYF.

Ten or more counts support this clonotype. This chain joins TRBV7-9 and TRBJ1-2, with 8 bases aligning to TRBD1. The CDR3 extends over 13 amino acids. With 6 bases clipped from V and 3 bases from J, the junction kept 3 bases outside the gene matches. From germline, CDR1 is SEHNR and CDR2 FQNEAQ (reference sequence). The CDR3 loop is CASRLTGDYGYTF. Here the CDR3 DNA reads TGTGCCAGCAGGCTGACAGGGGACTATGGCTACACCTTC.